This T cell receptor (beta chain) was observed in a study of shared clonotypes between healthy human individuals. A deep-level run was used for the assay. For every subset, genomic DNA was evenly distributed across several immunoSEQ plates. Template for every sorted-subset replicate PCR totaled around 200 ng DNA, some 30,000 T cell genomes. Data came from immunoSEQ multiplex PCR; TCRdb stores just in-frame clones and leaves some out. The sample consists of under 1,100,000 clones, more than 60% of them appearing once. Regarding the study as a whole: Against clonotypes common to all four donors, non-shared ones had lower generation probabilities.

Germline V CDR1 and CDR2: SGHTA, FQGNSA. This CDR3 contains 18 residues. The V and J ends lost 5 bases and 0 bases, in that order; junction bases with no gene match: 11. Notes on this clone: Its antigen is undetermined.

The sequence derives from a man aged 18 to 30 in good health. The specimen was memory CD4+ T cells sorted from blood. Subset in this sample: CD45RA-negative fraction. V is TRBV7-2 and J is TRBJ2-5; TRBD2 agrees at 11 bases. The CDR3 DNA reads as TGTGCCAGCAGCGGGACTAGCGGTCTTTACAAGTACCAAGAGACCCAGTACTTC. Amino acids: CASSGTSGLYKYQETQYF. Looking up the rest from reference TRBV7-2 and TRBJ2-5 gives the full variable domain: GAGVSQSPSNKVTEKGKDVELRCDPISGHTALYWYRQSLGQGLEFLIYFQGNSAPDKSGLPSDRFSAERTGGSVSTLTIQRTQQEDSAVYLCASSGTSGLYKYQETQYFGPGTRLLVL.